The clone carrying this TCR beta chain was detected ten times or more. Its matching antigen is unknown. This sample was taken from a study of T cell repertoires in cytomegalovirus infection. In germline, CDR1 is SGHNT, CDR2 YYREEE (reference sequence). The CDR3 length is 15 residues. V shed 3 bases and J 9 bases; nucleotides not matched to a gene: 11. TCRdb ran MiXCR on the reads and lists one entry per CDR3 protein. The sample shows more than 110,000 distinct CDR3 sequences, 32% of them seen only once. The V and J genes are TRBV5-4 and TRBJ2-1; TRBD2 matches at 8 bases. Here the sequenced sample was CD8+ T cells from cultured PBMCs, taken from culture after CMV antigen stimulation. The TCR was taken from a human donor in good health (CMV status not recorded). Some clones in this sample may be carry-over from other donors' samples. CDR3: CASSSERGPVGEQFF. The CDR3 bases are TGTGCCAGCAGCTCTGAGCGGGGGCCCGTCGGTGAGCAGTTCTTC. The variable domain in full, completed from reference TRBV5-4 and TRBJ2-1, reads ETGVTQSPTHLIKTRGQQVTLRCSSQSGHNTVSWYQQALGQGPQFIFQYYREEENGRGNFPPRFSGLQFPNYSSELNVNALELDDSALYLCASSSERGPVGEQFFGPGTRLTVL.